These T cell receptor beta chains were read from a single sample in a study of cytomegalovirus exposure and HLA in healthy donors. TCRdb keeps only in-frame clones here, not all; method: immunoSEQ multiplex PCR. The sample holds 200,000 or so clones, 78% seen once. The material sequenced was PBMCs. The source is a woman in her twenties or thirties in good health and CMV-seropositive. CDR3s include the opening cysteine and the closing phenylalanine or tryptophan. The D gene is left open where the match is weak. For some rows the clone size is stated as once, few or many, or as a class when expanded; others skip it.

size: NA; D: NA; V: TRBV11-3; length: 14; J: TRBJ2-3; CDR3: CASSLLAGSDTQYF; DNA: TGTGCCAGCAGCCTGCTGGCCGGGTCCGATACGCAGTATTTT
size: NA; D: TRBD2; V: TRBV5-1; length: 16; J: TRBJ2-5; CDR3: CASSLERLAGGETQYF; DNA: TGCGCCAGCAGCTTGGAAAGACTAGCGGGGGGTGAGACCCAGTACTTC
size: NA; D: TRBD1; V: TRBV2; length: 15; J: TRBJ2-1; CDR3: CASLPRTGSYNEQFF; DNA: TGTGCCAGCCTCCCCCGGACAGGCTCCTACAATGAGCAGTTCTTC
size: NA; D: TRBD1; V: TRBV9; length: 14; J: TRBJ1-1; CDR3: CASSPRQGNTEAFF; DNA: TGTGCCAGCAGCCCAAGACAGGGCAACACTGAAGCTTTCTTT
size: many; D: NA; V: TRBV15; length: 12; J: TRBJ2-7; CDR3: CATRDNTYEQYF; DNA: TGTGCCACCAGGGACAATACCTACGAGCAGTACTTC
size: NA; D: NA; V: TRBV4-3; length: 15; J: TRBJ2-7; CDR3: CASSQGGGASYEQYF; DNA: TGCGCCAGCAGCCAAGGGGGTGGGGCCTCCTACGAGCAGTACTTC
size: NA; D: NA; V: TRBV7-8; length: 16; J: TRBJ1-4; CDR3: CASSLASGAQGEKLFF; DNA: TGTGCCAGCAGCTTAGCTTCAGGGGCGCAAGGGGAAAAACTGTTTTTT
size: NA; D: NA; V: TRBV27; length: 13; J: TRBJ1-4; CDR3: CASSEWAGEKLFF; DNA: TGTGCCAGCAGTGAGTGGGCAGGAGAAAAACTGTTTTTT
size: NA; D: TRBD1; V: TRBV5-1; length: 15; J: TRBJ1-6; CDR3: CASSSSRDSGSPLHF; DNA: TGCGCCAGCAGCTCATCCCGGGACAGTGGTTCACCCCTCCACTTT
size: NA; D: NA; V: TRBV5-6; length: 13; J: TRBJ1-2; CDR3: CASSLAQGDGYTF; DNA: TGTGCCAGCAGCTTAGCACAAGGGGATGGCTACACCTTC
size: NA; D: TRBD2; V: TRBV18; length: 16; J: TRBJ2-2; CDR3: CASSPLAGALAGELFF; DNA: TGTGCCAGCTCACCCCTAGCGGGAGCGCTCGCCGGGGAGCTGTTTTTT
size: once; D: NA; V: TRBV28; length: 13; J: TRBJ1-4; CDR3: CASTRGFKEKLFF; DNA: TGTGCCAGCACCAGAGGTTTCAAAGAAAAACTGTTTTTT
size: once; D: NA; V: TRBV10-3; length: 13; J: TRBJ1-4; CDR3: CAISAPGVEKLFF; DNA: TGTGCCATCAGTGCCCCGGGGGTTGAAAAACTGTTTTTT
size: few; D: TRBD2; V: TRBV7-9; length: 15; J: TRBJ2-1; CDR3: CASSSTGGPVFEQFF; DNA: TGTGCCAGCAGCTCGACGGGAGGGCCGGTTTTTGAGCAGTTCTTC
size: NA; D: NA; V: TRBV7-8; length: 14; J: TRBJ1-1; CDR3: CASSSGVGYTEAFF; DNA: TGTGCCAGCAGCTCAGGGGTTGGGTACACTGAAGCTTTCTTT
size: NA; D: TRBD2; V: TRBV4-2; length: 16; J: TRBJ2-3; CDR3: CASSRDLAGGSDTQYF; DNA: TGTGCCAGCAGCCGAGACTTAGCGGGGGGTTCAGATACGCAGTATTTT
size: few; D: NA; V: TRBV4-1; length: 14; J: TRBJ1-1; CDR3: CASSHPDMNTEAFF; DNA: TGCGCCAGCAGCCACCCAGATATGAACACTGAAGCTTTCTTT
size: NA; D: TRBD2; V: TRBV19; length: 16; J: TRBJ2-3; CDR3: CASSIDTSGFADTQYF; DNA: TGTGCCAGTAGTATAGATACTAGCGGTTTCGCAGATACGCAGTATTTT
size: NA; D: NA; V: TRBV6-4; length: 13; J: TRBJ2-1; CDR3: CASSDRFAGKQFF; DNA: TGTGCCAGCAGTGACCGGTTCGCGGGGAAGCAGTTCTTC
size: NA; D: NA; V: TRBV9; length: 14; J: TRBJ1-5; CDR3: CASSVDTGDQPQHF; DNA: TGTGCCAGCAGCGTAGACACAGGAGATCAGCCCCAGCATTTT
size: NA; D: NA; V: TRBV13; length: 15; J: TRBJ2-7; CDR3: CASTGEGREAYEQYF; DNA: TGTGCCAGCACGGGTGAGGGCAGGGAGGCGTACGAGCAGTACTTC
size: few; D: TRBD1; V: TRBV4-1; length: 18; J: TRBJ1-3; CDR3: CASSQAPTGVNSGNTIYF; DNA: TGCGCCAGCAGCCAAGCCCCGACAGGGGTGAACTCTGGAAACACCATATATTTT
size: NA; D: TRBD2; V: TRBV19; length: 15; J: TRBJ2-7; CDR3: CASSVTSDPGHEQYF; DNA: TGTGCCAGTAGTGTAACTAGCGATCCAGGTCACGAGCAGTACTTC
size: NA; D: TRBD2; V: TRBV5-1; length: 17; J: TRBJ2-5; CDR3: CASSLGLAGKRWETQYF; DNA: TGCGCCAGCAGCTTGGGACTAGCGGGAAAGAGGTGGGAGACCCAGTACTTC
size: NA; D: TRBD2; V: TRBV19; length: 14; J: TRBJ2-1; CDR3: CASSVAGGYNEQFF; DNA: TGTGCCAGTAGTGTGGCGGGAGGCTACAATGAGCAGTTCTTC
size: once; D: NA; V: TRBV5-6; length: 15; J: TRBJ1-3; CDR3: CASSSTDISGNTIYF; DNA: TGTGCCAGCAGCTCCACTGACATTTCTGGAAACACCATATATTTT
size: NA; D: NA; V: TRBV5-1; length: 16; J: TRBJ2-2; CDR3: CASSQSGTGNTGELFF; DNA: TGCGCCAGCAGCCAGTCGGGGACTGGGAACACCGGGGAGCTGTTTTTT
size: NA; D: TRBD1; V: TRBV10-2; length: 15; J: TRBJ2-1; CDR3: CASSELGTAPNEQFF; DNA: TGCGCCAGCAGTGAGTTGGGGACAGCCCCCAATGAGCAGTTCTTC
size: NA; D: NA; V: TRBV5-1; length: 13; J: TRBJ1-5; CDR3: CASSLAGNQPQHF; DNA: TGCGCCAGCAGCTTGGCGGGGAATCAGCCCCAGCATTTT
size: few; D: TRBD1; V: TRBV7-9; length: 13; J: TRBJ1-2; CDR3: CASSTDRGYGYTF; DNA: TGTGCCAGCAGCACAGACAGGGGCTATGGCTACACCTTC
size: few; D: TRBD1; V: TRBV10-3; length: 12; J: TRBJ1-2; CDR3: CATQDRGYGYTF; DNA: TGTGCCACGCAGGACAGGGGCTATGGCTACACCTTC
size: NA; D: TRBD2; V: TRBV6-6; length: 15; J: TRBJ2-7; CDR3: CASSRSGGYSYEQYF; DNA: TGTGCCAGCAGTAGAAGCGGGGGGTACTCCTACGAGCAGTACTTC
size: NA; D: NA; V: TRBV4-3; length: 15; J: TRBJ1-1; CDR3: CASSQDRGARTEAFF; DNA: TGCGCCAGCAGCCAAGACCGGGGGGCAAGAACTGAAGCTTTCTTT
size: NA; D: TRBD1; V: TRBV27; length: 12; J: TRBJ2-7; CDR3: CASSSGTGGEYF; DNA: TGTGCCAGCAGTAGCGGGACAGGGGGCGAGTACTTC
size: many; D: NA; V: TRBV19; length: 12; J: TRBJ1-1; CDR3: CASSYPNTEAFF; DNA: TGTGCCAGTAGTTATCCGAACACTGAAGCTTTCTTT
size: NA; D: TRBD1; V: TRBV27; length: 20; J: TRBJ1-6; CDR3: CASSLSIRTGGPIYNSPLHF; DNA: TGTGCCAGCAGTTTATCGATACGGACAGGGGGACCGATCTATAATTCACCCCTCCACTTT
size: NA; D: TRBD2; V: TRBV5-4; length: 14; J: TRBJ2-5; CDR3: CASSFLAGGETQYF; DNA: TGTGCCAGCAGCTTCCTAGCGGGAGGGGAGACCCAGTACTTC
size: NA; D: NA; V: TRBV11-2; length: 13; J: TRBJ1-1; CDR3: CASTTGGHTEAFF; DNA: TGTGCCAGCACCACGGGGGGGCACACTGAAGCTTTCTTT
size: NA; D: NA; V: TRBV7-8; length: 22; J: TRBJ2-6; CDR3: CASSYTKPAVGLEYSGANVLTF; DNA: TGTGCCAGCAGCTACACAAAGCCGGCCGTCGGACTGGAGTACTCTGGGGCCAACGTCCTGACTTTC
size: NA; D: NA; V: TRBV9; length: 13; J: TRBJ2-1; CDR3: CASSPYTSHEQFF; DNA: TGTGCCAGCAGCCCATATACTAGCCATGAGCAGTTCTTC
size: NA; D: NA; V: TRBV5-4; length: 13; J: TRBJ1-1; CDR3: CASSLDAQTEAFF; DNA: TGTGCCAGCAGCTTGGATGCTCAGACTGAAGCTTTCTTT
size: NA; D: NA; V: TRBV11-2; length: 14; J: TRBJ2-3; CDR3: CASSLVPHSDTQYF; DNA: TGTGCCAGCAGCTTAGTCCCCCACTCAGATACGCAGTATTTT
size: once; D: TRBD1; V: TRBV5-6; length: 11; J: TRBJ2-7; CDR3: CASSSGGEQYF; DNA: TGTGCCAGCAGCTCAGGGGGCGAGCAGTACTTC
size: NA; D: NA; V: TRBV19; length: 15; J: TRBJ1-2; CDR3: CASIHDAGRGFGYTF; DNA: TGTGCCAGTATCCACGACGCTGGGAGGGGGTTTGGCTACACCTTC
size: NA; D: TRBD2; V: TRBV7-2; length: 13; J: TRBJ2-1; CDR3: CASRRGSSDEQFF; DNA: TGTGCCAGCAGACGCGGGAGTTCTGATGAGCAGTTCTTC
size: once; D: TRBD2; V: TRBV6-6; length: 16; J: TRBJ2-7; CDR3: CASSYRSGGAIDAQYF; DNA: TGTGCCAGCAGTTACCGGTCGGGGGGGGCCATTGACGCGCAGTACTTC
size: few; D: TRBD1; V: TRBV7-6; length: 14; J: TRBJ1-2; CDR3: CASSPAGTGDGYTF; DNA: TGTGCCAGCAGCCCAGCCGGGACAGGGGACGGCTACACCTTC
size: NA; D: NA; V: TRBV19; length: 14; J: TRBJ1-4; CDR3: CASSMLGANEKLFF; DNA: TGTGCCAGTAGTATGTTAGGGGCTAATGAAAAACTGTTTTTT
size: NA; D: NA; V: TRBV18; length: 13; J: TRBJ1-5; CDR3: CASSRHNNQPQHF; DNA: TGTGCCAGCTCAAGACACAACAATCAGCCCCAGCATTTT
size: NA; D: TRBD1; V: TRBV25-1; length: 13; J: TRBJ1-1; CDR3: CASSNTDRAEAFF; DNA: TGTGCCAGCAGTAACACCGACAGGGCTGAAGCTTTCTTT
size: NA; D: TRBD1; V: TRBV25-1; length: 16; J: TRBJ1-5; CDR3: CASSDPTGTAHQPQHF; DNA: TGTGCCAGCAGTGACCCGACCGGGACAGCCCATCAGCCCCAGCATTTT
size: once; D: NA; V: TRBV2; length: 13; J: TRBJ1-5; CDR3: CASSESRNQPQHF; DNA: TGTGCCAGCAGTGAATCCCGTAATCAGCCCCAGCATTTT
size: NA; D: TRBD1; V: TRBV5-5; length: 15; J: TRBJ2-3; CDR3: CASSLGQGAADTQYF; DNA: TGTGCCAGCAGCCTCGGACAGGGGGCAGCAGATACGCAGTATTTT
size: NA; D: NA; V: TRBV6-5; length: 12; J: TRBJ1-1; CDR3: CASSYSTREAFF; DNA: TGTGCCAGCAGTTACTCGACCAGGGAAGCTTTCTTT
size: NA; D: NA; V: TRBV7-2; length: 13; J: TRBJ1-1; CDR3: CASSPYQRSEAFF; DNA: TGTGCCAGCAGCCCTTACCAGCGGTCCGAAGCTTTCTTT
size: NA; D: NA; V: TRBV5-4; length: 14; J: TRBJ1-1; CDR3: CASSFDSLRTEAFF; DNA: TGTGCCAGCAGCTTCGACAGCCTTCGCACTGAAGCTTTCTTT
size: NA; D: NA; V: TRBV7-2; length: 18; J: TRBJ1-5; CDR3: CASSLFAAQPYSNQPQHF; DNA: TGTGCCAGCAGCTTATTTGCGGCCCAACCGTATAGCAATCAGCCCCAGCATTTT
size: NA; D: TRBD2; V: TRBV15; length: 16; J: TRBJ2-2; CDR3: CATSRIAGANTGELFF; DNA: TGTGCCACCAGCAGGATAGCGGGAGCGAACACCGGGGAGCTGTTTTTT
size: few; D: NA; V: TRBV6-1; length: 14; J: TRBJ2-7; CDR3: CASIRGANAYEQYF; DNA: TGTGCCAGCATCCGCGGGGCCAACGCCTACGAGCAGTACTTC
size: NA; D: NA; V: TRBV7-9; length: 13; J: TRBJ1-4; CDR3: CASSSGQYEKLFF; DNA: TGTGCCAGCAGCTCCGGACAGTATGAAAAACTGTTTTTT